A selection of T cell receptor beta chains follows, all from one sample in a study of cytomegalovirus exposure and HLA in healthy donors. Generated by immunoSEQ multiplex PCR, the TCRdb table keeps only in-frame clones and is missing some. The sample yields 150,000 to 200,000 clones, roughly 79% seen once. Material: PBMCs. All receptors come from a woman in her 30s in good health and CMV-seropositive. The CDR3 runs from the conserved cysteine through the conserved F or W. Each record gives: D gene, J gene, clone size, V gene, CDR3 protein, CDR3 DNA. D genes are given only for firm matches. Only part of the rows carry a size: once, few, many, or a class if the clone is expanded.

D: TRBD1
J: TRBJ1-4
size: NA
V: TRBV28
CDR3: CASSSRQGEGEKLFF
DNA: TGTGCCAGCAGTTCCCGACAGGGTGAGGGAGAAAAACTGTTTTTT

D: NA
J: TRBJ2-3
size: NA
V: TRBV9
CDR3: CASSVGSGRPDTQYF
DNA: TGTGCCAGCAGCGTAGGGTCAGGGAGGCCGGATACGCAGTATTTT

D: NA
J: TRBJ2-7
size: NA
V: TRBV4-1
CDR3: CASSLALLPGDEQYF
DNA: TGCGCCAGCAGCCTAGCTCTGCTACCCGGGGACGAGCAGTACTTC

D: NA
J: TRBJ2-2
size: NA
V: TRBV16
CDR3: CASSMRREPGELFF
DNA: TGTGCCAGCAGCATGAGGAGGGAGCCCGGGGAGCTGTTTTTT

D: NA
J: TRBJ1-1
size: NA
V: TRBV5-1
CDR3: CASSLVGIGTYTEAFF
DNA: TGCGCCAGCAGCTTGGTTGGGATAGGGACATATACTGAAGCTTTCTTT

D: NA
J: TRBJ1-4
size: NA
V: TRBV10-3
CDR3: CAISDSGFEKLFF
DNA: TGTGCCATCAGTGATTCAGGGTTTGAAAAACTGTTTTTT

D: TRBD2
J: TRBJ2-7
size: once
V: TRBV9
CDR3: CASSVGTSGNYEQYF
DNA: TGTGCCAGCAGCGTAGGGACTAGCGGGAACTACGAGCAGTACTTC

D: TRBD2
J: TRBJ2-5
size: NA
V: TRBV6-6
CDR3: CASSYSGGGASETQYF
DNA: TGTGCCAGCAGTTACTCGGGCGGGGGGGCCTCTGAGACCCAGTACTTC

D: TRBD1
J: TRBJ2-7
size: NA
V: TRBV27
CDR3: CASSSGTGGYEQYF
DNA: TGTGCCAGCAGTTCCGGGACAGGGGGCTACGAGCAGTACTTC

D: NA
J: TRBJ1-1
size: NA
V: TRBV28
CDR3: CASRAGGAEAFF
DNA: TGTGCCAGCAGGGCGGGAGGAGCTGAAGCTTTCTTT

D: TRBD2
J: TRBJ2-5
size: NA
V: TRBV6-6
CDR3: CASSYSKTGGRETQYF
DNA: TGTGCCAGCAGTTACTCGAAGACGGGGGGGAGGGAGACCCAGTACTTC

D: TRBD1
J: TRBJ2-5
size: NA
V: TRBV2
CDR3: CASRGGTGEETQYF
DNA: TGTGCCAGCAGGGGAGGGACAGGGGAAGAGACCCAGTACTTC

D: NA
J: TRBJ1-1
size: few
V: TRBV6-1
CDR3: CASSDPDRLRWGTEAFF
DNA: TGTGCCAGCAGTGACCCGGACAGACTTAGATGGGGGACTGAAGCTTTCTTT

D: NA
J: TRBJ2-5
size: NA
V: TRBV19
CDR3: CASRNLLAPETQYF
DNA: TGTGCCAGTAGAAACTTACTAGCTCCCGAGACCCAGTACTTC

D: NA
J: TRBJ1-1
size: once
V: TRBV19
CDR3: CASSIGGQGSSEAFF
DNA: TGTGCCAGTAGTATAGGTGGGCAGGGGAGCTCTGAAGCTTTCTTT

D: NA
J: TRBJ2-2
size: NA
V: TRBV5-4
CDR3: CASSPRTFTGELFF
DNA: TGTGCCAGCAGCCCCCGGACATTCACCGGGGAGCTGTTTTTT

D: NA
J: TRBJ1-4
size: NA
V: TRBV30
CDR3: CAWSEVPVRGKLFF
DNA: TGTGCCTGGAGTGAGGTCCCCGTTAGGGGAAAACTGTTTTTT

D: NA
J: TRBJ2-3
size: NA
V: TRBV9
CDR3: CASNSARDSFTSTDTQYF
DNA: TGTGCCAGCAACTCGGCGCGGGACAGCTTTACTAGCACAGATACGCAGTATTTT

D: NA
J: TRBJ1-2
size: NA
V: TRBV29-1
CDR3: CSASPQRANGYTF
DNA: TGCAGCGCGTCACCCCAGAGAGCGAATGGCTACACCTTC

D: NA
J: TRBJ1-2
size: NA
V: TRBV7-2
CDR3: CASSFLGQTYGYTF
DNA: TGTGCCAGCAGCTTTTTGGGGCAGACCTATGGCTACACCTTC

D: TRBD1
J: TRBJ1-5
size: NA
V: TRBV10-3
CDR3: CAISEDRGPSNQPQHF
DNA: TGTGCCATCAGTGAGGACAGGGGGCCCAGCAATCAGCCCCAGCATTTT

D: NA
J: TRBJ2-5
size: NA
V: TRBV18
CDR3: CASSLAYQETQYF
DNA: TGTGCCAGCTCACTTGCGTACCAAGAGACCCAGTACTTC

D: TRBD2
J: TRBJ2-1
size: NA
V: TRBV29-1
CDR3: CSVQGAGGSGRAYNEQFF
DNA: TGCAGCGTCCAAGGGGCAGGGGGGAGCGGGAGGGCTTACAATGAGCAGTTCTTC

D: NA
J: TRBJ2-7
size: NA
V: TRBV19
CDR3: CASSIRYRASSYEQYF
DNA: TGTGCCAGTAGTATTAGGTACAGGGCAAGCTCCTACGAGCAGTACTTC

D: NA
J: TRBJ1-1
size: few
V: TRBV5-6
CDR3: CASSSVTVEAFF
DNA: TGTGCCAGCAGCTCGGTGACAGTTGAAGCTTTCTTT

D: TRBD1
J: TRBJ1-5
size: few
V: TRBV6-6
CDR3: CASSSGTGNGQPQHF
DNA: TGTGCCAGCAGCTCCGGGACAGGGAACGGTCAGCCCCAGCATTTT

D: NA
J: TRBJ2-7
size: NA
V: TRBV5-1
CDR3: CASSLYPSSYEQYF
DNA: TGCGCCAGCAGCTTGTACCCTAGCTCCTACGAGCAGTACTTC

D: NA
J: TRBJ1-1
size: once
V: TRBV14
CDR3: CASSHKAGGTEAFF
DNA: TGTGCCAGCAGCCATAAAGCGGGCGGCACTGAAGCTTTCTTT

D: NA
J: TRBJ2-1
size: NA
V: TRBV5-5
CDR3: CASRRRSRDEQFF
DNA: TGTGCCAGCAGAAGAAGATCCCGCGATGAGCAGTTCTTC

D: NA
J: TRBJ1-2
size: NA
V: TRBV2
CDR3: CASYRGTYGYTF
DNA: TGTGCCAGCTATAGGGGGACATATGGCTACACCTTC

D: NA
J: TRBJ2-5
size: once
V: TRBV7-2
CDR3: CASSFADRSRETQYF
DNA: TGTGCCAGCAGCTTTGCAGACAGAAGTAGGGAGACCCAGTACTTC